The T cell receptor (beta chain) described here comes from a study of blood T cell repertoires in COVID-19. Study-level background: Acute and convalescent COVID-19 samples came from the United States, Italy and Spain. PBMCs, B-cell-depleted T cells, or T cells provided the cDNA or gDNA that made up the material.

This clone has ten or more counts. The length of the CDR3 is 16 residues. Germline assignment: CDR1 SNHLY and CDR2 FYNNEI. V lost 1 base and J 0 bases, leaving 11 bases between the germline ends. TCRdb's table, derived via immunoSEQ multiplex PCR, lists solely in-frame clones and lacks some. The sample contains about 240,000 clones, about four fifths of which appear only once. V usage is TRBV2 and J usage is TRBJ2-3; D is unresolved. The TCR originated in a woman aged 65 to 85 with acute or convalescent COVID-19. The sample consisted of peripheral blood. CDR3 sequence: CASSEGRSSSTDTQYF. CDR3 in DNA: TGTGCCAGCAGTGAAGGTCGCAGTTCCAGCACAGATACGCAGTATTTT. Together with reference TRBV2 and TRBJ2-3, the CDR3 gives the full variable domain: EPEVTQTPSHQVTQMGQEVILRCVPISNHLYFYWYRQILGQKVEFLVSFYNNEISEKSEIFDDQFSVERPDGSNFTLKIRSTKLEDSAMYFCASSEGRSSSTDTQYFGPGTRLTVL.